The T cell receptor (beta chain) described here comes from a study of T-cell memory formation after mild COVID-19. MiXCR, applied by TCRdb to the 5' RACE reads, yields one record per CDR3 protein. The data hold 540,000 or so distinct CDR3 sequences, with approximately 20% observed a single time. This CDR3 is 17 amino acids long. In germline, CDR1 is SGHDN, CDR2 FVKESK. V lost 4 bases to trimming and J lost 3 bases; unmatched junction nucleotides: 8. The receptor comes from an adult woman who had mild COVID-19 (a few samples of this study predate the infection). Cell type and time point are not known. The sequenced sample consisted of PBMCs or a T cell subset sorted from them (not recorded which). The chain couples TRBV14 to TRBJ2-6, with TRBD1 identical over 8 bases. CDR3 amino acids: CASSLDRGVFGANVLTF. Written as DNA, the CDR3 is TGTGCCAGCAGCCTCGACAGGGGCGTGTTTGGGGCCAACGTCCTGACTTTC. Supplemented by reference TRBV14 and TRBJ2-6, the full variable domain reads EAGVTQFPSHSVIEKGQTVTLRCDPISGHDNLYWYRRVMGKEIKFLLHFVKESKQDESGMPNNRFLAERTGGTYSTLKVQPAELEDSGVYFCASSLDRGVFGANVLTFGAGSRLTVL.